This entry concerns a single TCR beta chain. The antigen is unknown. This sample was included in a study of shared clonotypes between healthy human individuals. Study-level background: Three CD4 naive, three CD4 memory, two CD8 naive and one CD8 memory plate were used per donor. Points from the study as a whole: It was expected that sequencing depth would affect clonotype sharing among donors.

CDR3 length equals 17 residues. Unmatched junction bases numbered 17, after V lost 6 bases and J lost 6 bases. Germline V gene data show CDR1 as KGHSH and CDR2 as LQKENI. TCRdb's copy holds only in-frame clones and misses some; the assay was immunoSEQ multiplex PCR. The sample contains roughly 2,300,000 clones, 80% to 95% of which appear only once. Sequencing was performed on naive CD4+ T cells from PBMCs. Subset meaning: CD45RA+ positively selected. The clonotype originates from a man aged 18 to 35 in good health. Some clones in this sample may be carry-over from other donors' samples. The chain carries TRBV18 and TRBJ2-7, with 10 nucleotides matching TRBD1. CDR3: CASSSSQTGTGVREQYF. Written as DNA, the CDR3 is TGTGCCAGCTCGTCCAGCCAGACCGGGACAGGGGTGCGCGAGCAGTACTTC.